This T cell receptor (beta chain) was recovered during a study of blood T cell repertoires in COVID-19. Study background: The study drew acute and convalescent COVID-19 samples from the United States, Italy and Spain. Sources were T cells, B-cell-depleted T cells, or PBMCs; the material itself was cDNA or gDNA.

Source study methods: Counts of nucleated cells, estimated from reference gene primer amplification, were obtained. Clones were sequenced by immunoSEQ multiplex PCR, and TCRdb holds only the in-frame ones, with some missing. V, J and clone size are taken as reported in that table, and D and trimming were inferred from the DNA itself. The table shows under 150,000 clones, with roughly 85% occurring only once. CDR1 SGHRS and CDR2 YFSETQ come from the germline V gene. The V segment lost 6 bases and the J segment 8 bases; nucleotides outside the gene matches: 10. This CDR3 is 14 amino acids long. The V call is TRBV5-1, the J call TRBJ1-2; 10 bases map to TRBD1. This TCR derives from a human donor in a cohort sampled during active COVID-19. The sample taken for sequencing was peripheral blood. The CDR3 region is CASTGTGEVEGYTF. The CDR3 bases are TGCGCCAGCACCGGGACAGGGGAGGTAGAAGGCTACACCTTC.